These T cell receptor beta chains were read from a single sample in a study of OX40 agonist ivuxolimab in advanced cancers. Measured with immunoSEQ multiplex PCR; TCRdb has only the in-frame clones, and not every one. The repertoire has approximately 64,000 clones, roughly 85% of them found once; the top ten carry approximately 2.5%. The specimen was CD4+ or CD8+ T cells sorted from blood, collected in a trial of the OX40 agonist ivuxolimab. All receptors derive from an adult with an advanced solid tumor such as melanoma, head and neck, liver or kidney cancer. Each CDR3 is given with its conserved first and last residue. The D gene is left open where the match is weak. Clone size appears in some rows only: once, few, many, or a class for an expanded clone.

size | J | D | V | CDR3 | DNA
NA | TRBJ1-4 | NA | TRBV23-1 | CASSQSRGNEKLFF | TGCGCCAGCAGTCAATCGAGAGGGAATGAAAAACTGTTTTTT
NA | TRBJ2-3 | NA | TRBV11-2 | CASSLKPDTQYF | TGTGCCAGCAGCCTAAAGCCAGATACGCAGTATTTT
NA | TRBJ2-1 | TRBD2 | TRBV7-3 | CASSLAGGREQFF | TGTGCCAGCAGCTTAGCGGGGGGGCGTGAGCAGTTCTTC
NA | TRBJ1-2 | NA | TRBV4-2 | CASSQDLGQAGYGYTF | TGTGCCAGCAGCCAAGATCTGGGCCAAGCTGGCTATGGCTACACCTTC
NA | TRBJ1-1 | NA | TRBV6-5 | CASSPIYTEAFF | TGTGCCAGCAGTCCTATTTACACTGAAGCTTTCTTT
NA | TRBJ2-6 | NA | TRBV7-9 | CASSFLGGALSGANVLTF | TGTGCCAGCAGCTTCCTCGGGGGTGCCTTGTCTGGGGCCAACGTCCTGACTTTC
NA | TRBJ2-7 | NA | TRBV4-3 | CASSQDDRSYEQYF | TGCGCCAGCAGCCAAGATGACAGGTCCTACGAGCAGTACTTC
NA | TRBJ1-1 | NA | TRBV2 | CANSQENPSEAFF | TGTGCCAACTCACAGGAGAACCCATCTGAAGCTTTCTTT
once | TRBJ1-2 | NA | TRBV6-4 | CASSASLFGYGYTF | TGTGCCAGCAGCGCCTCCCTGTTTGGCTATGGCTACACCTTC
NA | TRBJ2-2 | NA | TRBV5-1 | CASSPSLDTGELFF | TGCGCCAGCAGCCCGAGCTTGGACACCGGGGAGCTGTTTTTT
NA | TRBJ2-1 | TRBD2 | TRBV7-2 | CASSLSLTSGGKQFF | TGTGCCAGCAGCTTATCCCTGACTAGCGGGGGAAAACAGTTCTTC
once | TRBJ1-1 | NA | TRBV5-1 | CASSPSRGRGTEAFF | TGCGCCAGCAGCCCAAGTAGGGGGAGAGGCACTGAAGCTTTCTTT
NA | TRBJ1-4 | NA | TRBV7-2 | CASSLGGRYNEKLFF | TGTGCCAGCAGCTTAGGGGGACGGTATAATGAAAAACTGTTTTTT
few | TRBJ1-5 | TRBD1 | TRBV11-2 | CASSGDRGQGNQPQHF | TGTGCCAGCAGCGGTGACAGGGGGCAAGGCAATCAGCCCCAGCATTTT
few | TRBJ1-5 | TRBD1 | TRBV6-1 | CASSETGGDQPQHF | TGTGCCAGCAGTGAGACAGGGGGGGATCAGCCCCAGCATTTT
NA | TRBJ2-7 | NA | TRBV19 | CASSRGRNYEQYF | TGTGCCAGTAGCCGAGGACGGAACTACGAGCAGTACTTC
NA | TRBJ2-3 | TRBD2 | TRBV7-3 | CASSLGAGGPTDTQYF | TGTGCCAGCAGCTTAGGAGCGGGGGGGCCAACAGATACGCAGTATTTT
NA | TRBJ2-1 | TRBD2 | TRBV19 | CATLDGGSSYNEQFF | TGTGCCACGTTAGACGGCGGGAGCTCCTACAATGAGCAGTTCTTC
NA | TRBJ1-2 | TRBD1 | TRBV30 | CAWSVTGGRNYGYTF | TGTGCCTGGAGTGTGACAGGGGGCCGGAACTATGGCTACACCTTC
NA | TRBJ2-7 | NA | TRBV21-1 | CASRELGQGAYEQYF | TGTGCCAGCAGGGAGCTGGGACAGGGGGCCTACGAGCAGTACTTC
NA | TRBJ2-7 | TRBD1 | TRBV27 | CASSPRDRVDEQYF | TGTGCCAGCAGTCCCAGGGACAGGGTGGACGAGCAGTACTTC
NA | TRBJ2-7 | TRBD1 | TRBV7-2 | CASSPGTGGPSYEQYF | TGTGCCAGCAGCCCAGGGACAGGGGGCCCCTCCTACGAGCAGTACTTC
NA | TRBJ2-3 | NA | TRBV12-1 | CASSLLRARTQYF | TGTGCCAGCAGCCTCCTTAGGGCTAGGACGCAGTATTTT
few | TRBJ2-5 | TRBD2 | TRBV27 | CASKPPSASGGETQYF | TGTGCCAGCAAACCCCCCTCGGCTAGCGGGGGAGAGACCCAGTACTTC
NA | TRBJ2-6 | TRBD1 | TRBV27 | CASSSGGAAGANVLTF | TGTGCCAGCAGTTCAGGGGGCGCCGCTGGGGCCAACGTCCTGACTTTC
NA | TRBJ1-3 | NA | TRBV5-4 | CASSFGGSAGNTIYF | TGTGCCAGCAGCTTTGGGGGGAGCGCTGGAAACACCATATATTTT
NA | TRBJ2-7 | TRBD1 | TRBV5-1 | CASSRGQGPGTFYEQYF | TGCGCCAGCAGCCGAGGACAGGGTCCGGGGACGTTTTACGAGCAGTACTTC
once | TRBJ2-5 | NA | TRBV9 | CASSPGGQEETQYF | TGTGCCAGCAGCCCAGGGGGGCAGGAAGAGACCCAGTACTTC
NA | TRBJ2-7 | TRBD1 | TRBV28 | CASSFRQGHGYYEQYF | TGTGCCAGCAGTTTCCGACAGGGACATGGATACTACGAGCAGTACTTC
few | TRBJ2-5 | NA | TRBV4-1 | CASSSGGAGETQYF | TGCGCCAGCAGCTCGGGGGGCGCCGGGGAGACCCAGTACTTC
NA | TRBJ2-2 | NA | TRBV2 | CASTEGRAAGELFF | TGTGCCAGCACGGAAGGTAGGGCCGCCGGGGAGCTGTTTTTT
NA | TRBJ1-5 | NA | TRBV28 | CASSLFGTDSNQPQHF | TGTGCCAGCAGTCTCTTCGGGACGGATAGCAATCAGCCCCAGCATTTT
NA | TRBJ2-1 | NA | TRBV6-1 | CASRSGTSTGEQFF | TGTGCCAGCAGATCCGGGACGTCCACCGGTGAGCAGTTCTTC
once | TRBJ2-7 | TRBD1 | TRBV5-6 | CASSADRDSYEQYF | TGTGCCAGCAGCGCGGACAGGGACTCCTACGAGCAGTACTTC
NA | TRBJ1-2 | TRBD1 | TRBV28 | CASSPDRGPYGYTF | TGTGCCAGCAGCCCCGACAGGGGGCCCTATGGCTACACCTTC
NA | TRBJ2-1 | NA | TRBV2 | CASSEGWGGTNSYNEQFF | TGTGCCAGCAGTGAAGGTTGGGGCGGGACCAACTCCTACAATGAGCAGTTCTTC
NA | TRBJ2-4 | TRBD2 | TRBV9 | CASSPRLAGEGIQYF | TGTGCCAGCAGCCCGAGACTAGCGGGGGAGGGCATTCAGTACTTC
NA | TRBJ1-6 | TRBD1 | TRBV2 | CASSERAGGRRNSPLHF | TGTGCCAGCAGTGAGAGGGCAGGGGGCCGTAGGAATTCACCCCTCCACTTT
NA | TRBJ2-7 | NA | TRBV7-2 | CASSQRYEQYF | TGTGCCAGCAGCCAGCGCTACGAGCAGTACTTC
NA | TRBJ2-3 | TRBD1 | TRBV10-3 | CASKATGGTDTQYF | TGTGCCAGCAAAGCGACAGGGGGCACAGATACGCAGTATTTT
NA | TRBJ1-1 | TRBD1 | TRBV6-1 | CASSVGTELLNTEAFF | TGTGCCAGCAGTGTAGGGACAGAGCTTTTGAACACTGAAGCTTTCTTT
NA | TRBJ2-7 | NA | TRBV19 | CASSSTALSEQYF | TGTGCCAGTAGTTCGACAGCCCTCTCCGAGCAGTACTTC
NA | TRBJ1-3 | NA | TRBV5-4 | CASSLGLVQGGNTIYF | TGTGCCAGCAGCTTGGGTTTGGTCCAGGGAGGAAACACCATATATTTT
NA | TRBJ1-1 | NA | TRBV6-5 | CASSTGLRAEAFF | TGTGCCAGCAGTACGGGACTACGGGCGGAAGCTTTCTTT
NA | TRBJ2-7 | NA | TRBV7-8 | CASSFPGTATGEQYF | TGTGCCAGCAGCTTCCCCGGGACGGCTACGGGCGAGCAGTACTTC
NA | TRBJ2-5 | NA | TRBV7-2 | CASSLMQIEQETQYF | TGTGCCAGCAGCTTAATGCAGATCGAGCAAGAGACCCAGTACTTC
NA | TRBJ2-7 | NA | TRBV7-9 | CASSYLGISYEQYF | TGTGCCAGCAGCTACCTGGGGATATCCTACGAGCAGTACTTC
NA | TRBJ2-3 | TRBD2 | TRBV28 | CASSWTFGLAGVTDTQYF | TGTGCCAGCAGTTGGACCTTCGGACTAGCGGGGGTGACAGATACGCAGTATTTT
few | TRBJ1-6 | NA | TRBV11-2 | CASSGRGGGNSPLHF | TGTGCCAGCAGCGGACGCGGGGGAGGAAATTCACCCCTCCACTTT
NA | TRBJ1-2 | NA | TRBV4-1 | CASQGVGLAYGYTF | TGCGCCAGCCAGGGCGTCGGACTCGCCTATGGCTACACCTTC
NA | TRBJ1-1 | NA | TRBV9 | CASNLGGSGTEAFF | TGTGCCAGCAATTTGGGGGGATCCGGCACTGAAGCTTTCTTT